The present T cell receptor (beta chain) was sequenced within a study of blood T cell repertoires in COVID-19. J was trimmed by 6 bases and V by 4 bases; bases with no gene match: 3. This CDR3 region has 14 residues. Per germline, CDR1 SGHRS and CDR2 YFSETQ. Of note for this clone: This sample also contains other DNA sequences that code for the same CDR3.

The repertoire was sequenced with immunoSEQ multiplex PCR; TCRdb's copy has only in-frame clones and lacks some. The sample lists hundreds of thousands of clones, approximately 81% seen once, with more than 3% in the top ten. Sample: peripheral blood. The chain uses TRBV5-1 and TRBJ1-4, with 10 nucleotides matching TRBD1. This receptor was identified in a woman in her late teens or twenties with acute or convalescent COVID-19. Here the CDR3 DNA reads TGCGCCAGCAGCCTGGGACAGGGGCATGAAAAACTGTTTTTT. Protein product: CASSLGQGHEKLFF.